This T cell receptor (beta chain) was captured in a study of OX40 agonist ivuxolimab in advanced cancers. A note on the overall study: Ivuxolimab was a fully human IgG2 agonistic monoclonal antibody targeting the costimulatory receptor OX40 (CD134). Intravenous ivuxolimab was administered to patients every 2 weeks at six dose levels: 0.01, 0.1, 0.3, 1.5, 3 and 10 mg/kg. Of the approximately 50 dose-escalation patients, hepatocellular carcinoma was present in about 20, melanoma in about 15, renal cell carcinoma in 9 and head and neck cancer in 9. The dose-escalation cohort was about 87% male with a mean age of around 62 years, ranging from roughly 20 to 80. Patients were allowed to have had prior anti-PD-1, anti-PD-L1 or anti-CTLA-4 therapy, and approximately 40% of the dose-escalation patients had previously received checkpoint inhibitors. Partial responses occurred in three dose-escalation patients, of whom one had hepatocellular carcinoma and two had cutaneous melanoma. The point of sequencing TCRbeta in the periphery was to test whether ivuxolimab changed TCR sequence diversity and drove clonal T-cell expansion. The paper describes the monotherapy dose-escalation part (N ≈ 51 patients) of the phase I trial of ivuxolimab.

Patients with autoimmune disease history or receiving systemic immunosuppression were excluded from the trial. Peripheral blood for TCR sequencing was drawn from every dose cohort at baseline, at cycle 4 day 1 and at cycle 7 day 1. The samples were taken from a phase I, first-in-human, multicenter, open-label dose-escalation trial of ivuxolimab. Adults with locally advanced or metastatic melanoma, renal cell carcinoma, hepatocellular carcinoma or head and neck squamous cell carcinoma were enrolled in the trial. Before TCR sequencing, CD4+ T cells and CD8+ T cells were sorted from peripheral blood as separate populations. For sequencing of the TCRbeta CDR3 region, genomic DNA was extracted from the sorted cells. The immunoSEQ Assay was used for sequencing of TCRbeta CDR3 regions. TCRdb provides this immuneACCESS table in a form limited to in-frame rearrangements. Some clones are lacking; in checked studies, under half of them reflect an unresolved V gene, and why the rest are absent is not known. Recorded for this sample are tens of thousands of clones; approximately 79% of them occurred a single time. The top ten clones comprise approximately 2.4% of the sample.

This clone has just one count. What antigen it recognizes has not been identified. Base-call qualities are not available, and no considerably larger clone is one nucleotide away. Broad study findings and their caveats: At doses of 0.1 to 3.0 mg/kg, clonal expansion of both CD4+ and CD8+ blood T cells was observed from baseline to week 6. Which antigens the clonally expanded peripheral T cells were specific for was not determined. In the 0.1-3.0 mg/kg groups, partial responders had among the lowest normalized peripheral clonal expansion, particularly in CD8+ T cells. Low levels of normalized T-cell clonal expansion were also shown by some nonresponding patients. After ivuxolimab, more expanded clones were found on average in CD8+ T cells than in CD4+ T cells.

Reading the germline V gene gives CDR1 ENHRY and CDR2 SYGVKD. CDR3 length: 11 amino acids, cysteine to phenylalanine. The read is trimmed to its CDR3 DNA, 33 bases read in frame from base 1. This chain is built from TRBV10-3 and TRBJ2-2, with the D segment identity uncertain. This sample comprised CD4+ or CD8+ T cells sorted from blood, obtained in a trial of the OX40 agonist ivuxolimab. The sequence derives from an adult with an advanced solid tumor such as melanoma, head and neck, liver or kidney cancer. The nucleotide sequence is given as TGTGCAATGCAGGCCGGCGGGGAGCTGTTTTTT. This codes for CAMQAGGELFF.